The 29 T cell receptor beta chains in this list originate from one sample, sequenced in a study of Ad26.COV2.S vaccination and SARS-CoV-2 variants. Treatment of the sample: 15 to 20 received Ad26.COV2.S at low or high dose, single or two shots; several received placebo; per-sample allocation not given. Material that was analyzed had been drawn on day 63 after the first vaccine or placebo injection. The data were produced by immunoSEQ multiplex PCR, yet TCRdb's version contains in-frame clones alone and is incomplete. The table records 350,000 to 450,000 clones, about 85% of them present only once. The specimen comprised peripheral blood, sampled in a trial of Ad26.COV2.S vaccine versus placebo. The receptors derive from a person between 18 and 65 years old who received the Ad26.COV2.S COVID-19 vaccine or a placebo.

The gene calls are TRBV5-5 and TRBJ2-7; 7 bases are shared with TRBD1. The CDR3 consists of 14 residues. Per the germline V gene, CDR1 is SGHKS and CDR2 is YYEKEE (reference sequence). Trimming took 1 base from V and 3 from J; bases not matched to a gene: 4. CDR3 sequence: CASSLIRQGYEQYF. In nucleotides, the CDR3 is TGTGCCAGCAGCTTGATCAGACAGGGCTACGAGCAGTACTTC.

V is TRBV7-8 and J is TRBJ2-7, with TRBD2 matching 15 bases. Germline assignment: CDR1 SGHVS and CDR2 FQNEAQ. CDR3 length equals 17 residues. V shed 4 bases and J 0 bases; nucleotides not matched to a gene: 4. DNA for the CDR3: TGTGCCAGCAGCTCCCGGACTAGCGGGGGGGCCTCCTACGAGCAGTACTTC. This sequence encodes CASSSRTSGGASYEQYF.

This rearrangement joins TRBV11-2 to TRBJ1-1; D uncertain. CDR1 and CDR2 from the germline V gene are SGHAT and FQNNGV. Trimming removed 0 bases from V and 4 bases from J, with 9 bases in between. There are 14 residues in the CDR3. Here the CDR3 DNA reads TGTGCCAGCAGCTTAGACCCGCGGGGCACTGAAGCTTTCTTT. It yields the protein CASSLDPRGTEAFF.

The rearrangement joins TRBV4-3 to TRBJ1-4; D not resolved. Trimming took 4 bases from V and 5 from J, leaving 14 bases between them. CDR1 LGHNA and CDR2 YSLEER come from the germline V gene. The CDR3 contains 15 residues. This CDR3 is CASSRETLSNEKLFF. CDR3 DNA: TGCGCCAGCAGCCGCGAAACACTATCGAATGAAAAACTGTTTTTT.

J is TRBJ2-6 and V is TRBV3-1 (or the pseudogene TRBV3-2); perhaps TRBD2 as D (7 bases). V was cut by 3 bases and J by 0 bases, with 24 bases left in between. The CDR3 extends over 21 amino acids. Germline loops: CDR1 LGHDT, CDR2 YNNKEL (reference sequence). The CDR3 region is CASSHPGRGLRGGSGANVLTF. In DNA, the CDR3 is TGTGCCAGCAGCCACCCAGGGAGAGGCTTAAGGGGGGGCTCTGGGGCCAACGTCCTGACTTTC.

The chain links TRBV9 to TRBJ2-3, with 10 bases that match TRBD2. This CDR3 is built from 18 residues. Trimming took 2 bases from V and 1 from J; bases not matched to a gene: 10. Germline CDR1 reads SGDLS; CDR2 reads YYNGEE. CDR3 in DNA: TGTGCCAGCAGCGTCGCTAGCGGGAGCGTGCGGGGCACAGATACGCAGTATTTT. Translated: CASSVASGSVRGTDTQYF. Full variable domain (rest looked up from reference TRBV9 and TRBJ2-3): DSGVTQTPKHLITATGQRVTLRCSPRSGDLSVYWYQQSLDQGLQFLIQYYNGEERAKGNILERFSAQQFPDLHSELNLSSLELGDSALYFCASSVASGSVRGTDTQYFGPGTRLTVL.

V and J are TRBV19 and TRBJ1-4, with TRBD1 identical over 12 bases. The CDR3 is 16 amino acids. The germline gives CDR1 LNHDA, CDR2 SQIVND (reference sequence). V trimming: 5 bases; J trimming: 4 bases; junction bases outside the gene matches: 5. The CDR3 protein is CASSVGQGAGNEKLFF. The DNA for the CDR3 is TGTGCCAGTAGTGTGGGACAGGGGGCCGGTAATGAAAAACTGTTTTTT.

The gene calls are TRBV10-3 and TRBJ2-5; D is unresolved. The CDR3 consists of 15 residues. The V end lost 0 bases, the J end lost 3 bases, and 11 bases lay between the germline ends. CDR1 is ENHRY and CDR2 is SYGVKD in the germline V gene. The CDR3: CAISESRQPEETQYF. In DNA form, the CDR3 reads TGTGCCATCAGTGAGTCAAGGCAGCCAGAAGAGACCCAGTACTTC.

The chain is built from TRBV28 and TRBJ2-7, with 8 bases fitting TRBD1. This CDR3 comprises 14 residues. V was pared by 4 bases and J by 3 bases, with 5 bases of the junction left unmatched. Looked up from germline, CDR1 is MDHEN and CDR2 is SYDVKM. This chain's CDR3 is CASSSGTGVYEQYF. The CDR3 bases are TGTGCCAGCAGTTCGGGGACAGGAGTCTACGAGCAGTACTTC.

The chain uses TRBV12-5 and TRBJ2-7; 7 positions match TRBD1. The CDR3 loop spans 15 amino acids. CDR1 and CDR2 (germline): LGHNT, FRNRAP. Germline trimming cut 7 bases from V and 5 bases from J; bases unmatched to any gene: 14. The CDR3 sequence is CASAPGTAGRDEQYF. The CDR3 DNA reads TGTGCTAGTGCCCCCGGGACAGCCGGGCGCGACGAGCAGTACTTC.

The gene calls are TRBV28 and TRBJ2-7; possibly TRBD1 or TRBD2 for D (6 bases each). In germline, CDR1 is MDHEN, CDR2 SYDVKM. Trimming removed 4 bases at V and 3 bases at J, with 16 bases between. This CDR3 has 15 residues. The chain's CDR3 is CASSSPRGGNYEQYF. The CDR3 region has the DNA TGTGCCAGCAGTTCCCCCAGGGGCGGGAACTACGAGCAGTACTTC.

J is TRBJ2-7 and V is TRBV5-1; D may be TRBD1 or TRBD2 (5 bases each). The CDR3 spans 15 residues. CDR1 SGHRS and CDR2 YFSETQ come from the germline V gene. V was trimmed by 6 bases and J by 0 bases, leaving 16 bases between them. CDR3 coding DNA: TGCGCCAGCAACTTTGGGGCAGGGAGCTCCTACGAGCAGTACTTC. As protein: CASNFGAGSSYEQYF.

V usage is TRBV4-3 and J usage is TRBJ2-2, with 7 bases fitting TRBD1. V shed 0 bases and J 3 bases; nucleotides not matched to a gene: 10. Per the germline V gene, CDR1 is LGHNA and CDR2 is YSLEER. The CDR3 length is 18 residues. This CDR3 is CASSQDAITGQDTGELFF. CDR3 bases: TGCGCCAGCAGCCAAGACGCGATTACAGGACAGGACACCGGGGAGCTGTTTTTT.

The chain combines TRBV20-1 with TRBJ2-1, with 8 positions matching TRBD2. V was clipped by 3 bases and J by 4 bases; unmatched bases: 5. The germline CDR1 and CDR2 sequences are DFQATT and SNEGSKA (reference sequence). CDR3 length: 14 residues. CDR3 in DNA: TGCAGTGCTAGTGGGACTAGAATGTACAATGAGCAGTTCTTC. Translating it yields CSASGTRMYNEQFF.

This chain uses TRBV15 with TRBJ2-2, with a tentative D call TRBD2 (7 bases). The germline V and J ends were trimmed by 5 bases and 2 bases, with 12 bases remaining between them. The CDR3 extends over 15 amino acids. In germline, CDR1 is LNHNV, CDR2 YYDKDF (reference sequence). DNA of the CDR3: TGTGCCACCAGCCTCGGGGGGACAAACACCGGGGAGCTGTTTTTT. Translation gives CATSLGGTNTGELFF.

The rearrangement joins TRBV4-1 to TRBJ1-6; 10 bases line up with TRBD1. The CDR3 covers 16 residues. V was clipped by 5 bases and J by 10 bases; unmatched bases: 11. CDR1 is MGHRA, CDR2 YSYEKL, per germline. The CDR3 DNA reads as TGCGCCAGCAGCATACACCACGGGACAGGGGAGTCACCCCTCCACTTT. This encodes CASSIHHGTGESPLHF.

This clone has only a few counts. This rearrangement joins TRBV6-2 or TRBV6-3 to TRBJ2-3, with 7 bases matching TRBD2. V gave up 5 bases and J gave up 0 bases; unmatched junction bases: 2. Looked up from germline, CDR1 is MNHEY and CDR2 is SVGEGT. This CDR3 spans 14 amino acids. CDR3 in amino acids: CASSAGESTDTQYF. The CDR3 nucleotides are TGTGCCAGCAGTGCGGGGGAGAGCACAGATACGCAGTATTTT.

V usage is TRBV3-1 (or the pseudogene TRBV3-2) and J usage is TRBJ2-7; 7 nucleotides agree with TRBD2. CDR3 length equals 15 residues. Trimming removed 1 base from V and 1 base from J; junction bases left unmatched: 4. Germline CDR1 and CDR2: LGHDT and YNNKEL (reference sequence). The CDR3 region is CASSQAPGRSYEQYF. CDR3 sequence (DNA): TGTGCCAGCAGCCAAGCTCCCGGGAGGTCCTACGAGCAGTACTTC.

The gene calls are TRBV3-1 (or the pseudogene TRBV3-2) and TRBJ1-2; D is ambiguous. Looked up from germline, CDR1 is LGHDT and CDR2 is YNNKEL (reference sequence). V was trimmed by 5 bases and J by 7 bases, leaving 17 bases between them. The CDR3 is made up of 14 amino acids. The CDR3 is CASSEWVRSSGYTF. In DNA form, the CDR3 reads TGTGCCAGCAGCGAGTGGGTTCGTTCCTCTGGCTACACCTTC.

The V gene is TRBV28, the J gene TRBJ1-1; D is possibly TRBD1 (5 bases). V gave up 6 bases and J gave up 0 bases, with 17 bases separating them. CDR1 and CDR2 from the germline V gene are MDHEN and SYDVKM. CDR3 length: 16 residues. CDR3: CASRLGPGWVNTEAFF. The CDR3 region has the DNA TGTGCCAGCAGACTGGGCCCAGGGTGGGTGAACACTGAAGCTTTCTTT.

V gene TRBV2 combines with J gene TRBJ2-2; TRBD1 matches at 8 bases. Trimming cost V 6 bases and J 7 bases; bases outside gene matches: 16. The CDR3 is 17 amino acids. Germline V lookup: CDR1 SNHLY, CDR2 FYNNEI. CDR3 in amino acids: CASSAEGGRGLSGELFF. In DNA form, the CDR3 reads TGTGCCAGCAGCGCCGAGGGGGGCAGGGGGCTTAGCGGGGAGCTGTTTTTT.

This chain joins TRBV11-2 and TRBJ1-2; possibly TRBD1 for D (5 bases). The V gene lost 1 base and the J gene lost 1 base, with 10 bases spanning the gap. The CDR3 extends over 15 amino acids. The germline V gene encodes CDR1 SGHAT and CDR2 FQNNGV. The CDR3 region is CASSLVQGGNYGYTF. CDR3 nucleotide sequence: TGTGCCAGCAGCTTAGTTCAGGGAGGTAACTATGGCTACACCTTC.

V gene TRBV10-1 combines with J gene TRBJ2-1; D may be TRBD1 (6 bases). The CDR3 has 13 amino acids. Trimming took 0 bases from V and 8 from J, leaving 8 bases between them. CDR1 and CDR2 (germline): WNHNN, SYGVQD (reference sequence). The CDR3 DNA reads as TGCGCCAGCAGTGAGTCCCCAGGGGATGAGCAGTTCTTC. Residues: CASSESPGDEQFF.

This clone was seen just once. The rearrangement uses TRBV6-2 or TRBV6-3 and TRBJ1-3; TRBD1 matches at 7 bases. Per germline, CDR1 MNHEY and CDR2 SVGEGT. Trimming removed 4 bases from V and 2 bases from J; junction bases left unmatched: 8. The CDR3 extends over 16 amino acids. The CDR3 sequence: CASSSDRVVPGNTIYF. The CDR3 coding sequence is TGTGCCAGCAGTTCCGACAGGGTCGTACCTGGAAACACCATATATTTT.

This rearrangement joins TRBV15 to TRBJ2-5, with D maybe TRBD1 (5 bases). CDR3 length: 15 amino acids. From germline, CDR1 is LNHNV and CDR2 YYDKDF (reference sequence). Trimming shortened V by 1 base and J by 5 bases, and 14 bases separated the two germline ends. CDR3 region: CATSRGLGEGETQYF. CDR3 bases: TGTGCCACCAGCAGAGGTCTAGGGGAAGGTGAGACCCAGTACTTC.

The J gene is TRBJ1-2, the V gene TRBV5-8; D is uncertain. Germline assignment: CDR1 SGHTS and CDR2 YDEGEE. The ends were cut back, 5 bases at V and 4 bases at J, with 3 bases in the middle. This CDR3 has 10 residues. CDR3: CASRGYGYTF. Written as DNA, the CDR3 is TGTGCCAGCAGAGGCTATGGCTACACCTTC.

This chain uses TRBV10-3 with TRBJ2-1; 13 bases match TRBD2. The CDR3 extends over 16 amino acids. Per germline, CDR1 ENHRY and CDR2 SYGVKD. V lost 4 bases and J lost 6; bases outside the gene matches: 6. This CDR3 is CAISVQLAGGANEQFF. The CDR3 region has the DNA TGTGCCATCAGTGTACAACTAGCGGGAGGGGCCAATGAGCAGTTCTTC.

This chain connects TRBV9 to TRBJ1-5; D gene unclear. Looked up from germline, CDR1 is SGDLS and CDR2 is YYNGEE. Trimming took off 5 bases at V and 3 bases at J, with 9 bases between the two ends. This CDR3 region has 13 residues. The DNA for the CDR3 is TGTGCCAGCAGTCCCGGAGTCAATCAGCCCCAGCATTTT. This encodes CASSPGVNQPQHF.

CDR3 residues: CASSLTTGTQPQHF. The CDR3 DNA follows: TGTGCCAGCAGCTTGACGACAGGGACTCAGCCCCAGCATTTT. The chain recombines TRBV5-8 with TRBJ1-5, with TRBD1 matching 7 bases. CDR1 and CDR2 (germline): SGHTS, YDEGEE. The CDR3 has 14 residues. V lost 1 base to trimming and J lost 6 bases; unmatched junction nucleotides: 4.